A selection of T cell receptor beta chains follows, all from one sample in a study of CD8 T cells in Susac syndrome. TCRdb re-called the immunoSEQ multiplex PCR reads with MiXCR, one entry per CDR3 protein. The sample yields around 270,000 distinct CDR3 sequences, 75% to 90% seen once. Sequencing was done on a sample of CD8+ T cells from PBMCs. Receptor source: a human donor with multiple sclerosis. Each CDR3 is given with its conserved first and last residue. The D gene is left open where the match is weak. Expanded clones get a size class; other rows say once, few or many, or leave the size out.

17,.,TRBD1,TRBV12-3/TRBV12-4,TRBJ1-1,TGTGCCAGCAGTCCCCGACAGGGGTTCACGGGATTCACTGAAGCTTTCTTT,CASSPRQGFTGFTEAFF
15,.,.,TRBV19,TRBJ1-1,TGTGCCAGTAGTCGACAGGAGAACCTGAACACTGAAGCTTTCTTT,CASSRQENLNTEAFF
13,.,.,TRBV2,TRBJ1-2,TGTGCCAGCCTGGGGGCAGGGGAGGAAGGCTACACCTTC,CASLGAGEEGYTF
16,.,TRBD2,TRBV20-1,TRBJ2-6,TGCAGTGCGGGACCTAGCGGGCCCTCTGGGGCCAACGTCCTGACTTTC,CSAGPSGPSGANVLTF
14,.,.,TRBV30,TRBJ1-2,TGTGCCTGGAGTCCAGCCAGATTACCATATGGCTACACCTTC,CAWSPARLPYGYTF
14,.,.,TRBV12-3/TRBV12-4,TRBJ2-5,TGTGCCAGCAGTCTACAAACGTACCAAGAGACCCAGTACTTC,CASSLQTYQETQYF
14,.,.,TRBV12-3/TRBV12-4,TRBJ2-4,TGTGCCAGCAGTTCATTGGACAATAAGTACATTCAGTACTTC,CASSSLDNKYIQYF
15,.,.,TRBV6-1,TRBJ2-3,TGTGCCAGCAACGACTTAATCGGTGGTGCAGATACGCAGTATTTT,CASNDLIGGADTQYF
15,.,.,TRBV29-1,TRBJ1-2,TGCAGCGTTGTGGGAGGGACAACCCAGTCGGATGGCTACACCTTC,CSVVGGTTQSDGYTF
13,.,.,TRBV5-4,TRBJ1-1,TGTGCCAGCAGCTTGGGAGAGGCCCCTGAAGCTTTCTTT,CASSLGEAPEAFF
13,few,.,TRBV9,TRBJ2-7,TGTGCCAGCAGCGTGGGGATTTACGGTGAGCAGTACTTC,CASSVGIYGEQYF
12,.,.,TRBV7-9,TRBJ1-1,TGTGCCAGCAACCTAGGGGTATTCCCAGCTTTCTTT,CASNLGVFPAFF
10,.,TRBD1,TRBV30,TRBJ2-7,TGTGCCTGGGGGACAGGGCGGCAGTACTTC,CAWGTGRQYF
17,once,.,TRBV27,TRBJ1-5,TGTGCCAGCAGTTTACGGGCAGGGTCGTATAGCAATCAGCCCCAGCATTTT,CASSLRAGSYSNQPQHF
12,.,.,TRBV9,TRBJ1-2,TGTGCCAGCAGCGGCGGACGGGATGGCTACACCTTC,CASSGGRDGYTF
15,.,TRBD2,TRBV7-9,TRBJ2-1,TGTGCCAGCAGCTTTTCCGTGGCGGGGGGACATACTTGGTTCTTC,CASSFSVAGGHTWFF
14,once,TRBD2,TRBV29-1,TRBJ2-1,TGCAGCGGGGCGCGCGGGGGGGCCTACAATGAGCAGTTCTTC,CSGARGGAYNEQFF
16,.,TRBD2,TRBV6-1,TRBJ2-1,TGTGCCATCAGTGAGGAGACTAGCGTTGATTACAATGAGCAGTTCTTC,CAISEETSVDYNEQFF